The rows below give T cell receptor beta chains drawn from one sample of a study of blood T cell repertoires in COVID-19. The assay was immunoSEQ multiplex PCR, and TCRdb's table has in-frame clones only and misses some. Here the sample spans some 130,000 clones, less than 90% being singletons. Sequenced sample: peripheral blood. The receptors were sampled from a man between 70 and 80 years old with acute or convalescent COVID-19. Both conserved end residues are part of each CDR3. D genes are given only for firm matches. The size field is filled for only some rows; it gives once, few, many or a size class.

few	NA	TRBV4-2	TRBJ2-2	TGTGCCAGCAGCCAAGGACGGGCAGGGGACGGGGAGCTGTTTTTT	CASSQGRAGDGELFF
once	TRBD2	TRBV3-1/TRBV3-2	TRBJ2-1	TGTGCCAGCAGCCATCAACTAGCGGGGGGGCCCATCTACAATGAGCAGTTCTTC	CASSHQLAGGPIYNEQFF
NA	NA	TRBV7-6	TRBJ1-2	TGTGCCAGCAGCCCCTCGACAAGTGTATATGGCTACACCTTC	CASSPSTSVYGYTF
many	TRBD2	TRBV11-3	TRBJ2-1	TGTGCCAGCAGCTTAGTGCGGGGGAGCGATGAGCAGTTCTTC	CASSLVRGSDEQFF
few	TRBD1	TRBV3-1/TRBV3-2	TRBJ1-2	TGTGCCAGCAGCCAAGGACAGGGAAGGACTGGCTACACCTTC	CASSQGQGRTGYTF
few	TRBD1	TRBV7-2	TRBJ2-4	TGTGCCAGCAGCTCCGCCGACAGGGCCTGGATTCAGTACTTC	CASSSADRAWIQYF
NA	NA	TRBV12-3/TRBV12-4	TRBJ1-2	TGTGCCAGCAGCCCCGGGGTGTATGGCTACACCTTC	CASSPGVYGYTF
NA	NA	TRBV19	TRBJ1-3	TGTGCCAGTAGTAAAGCCGCTCGAACCTCTGGAAACACCATATATTTT	CASSKAARTSGNTIYF
NA	TRBD1	TRBV6-1	TRBJ2-4	TGTGCCAGCAGTGAAAGAGGGTACAGGGGGCCTGGCAAAAACATTCAGTACTTC	CASSERGYRGPGKNIQYF
once	NA	TRBV6-6	TRBJ1-1	TGTGCCAGCAGTAATTGGGCGAACGGGGACACTGAAGCTTTCTTT	CASSNWANGDTEAFF
NA	NA	TRBV4-1	TRBJ1-4	TGCGCCAGCAGCCAAGAACACGGCAGGGGAGACGAAAAACTGTTTTTT	CASSQEHGRGDEKLFF
NA	TRBD1	TRBV7-9	TRBJ1-1	TGTGCCAGCAGCCCAGACAGGGCCACTGAAGCTTTCTTT	CASSPDRATEAFF
NA	NA	TRBV3-1/TRBV3-2	TRBJ1-2	TGTGCCAGCAGCCAAGATCGCGTCAGGAACTATGGCTACACCTTC	CASSQDRVRNYGYTF
NA	NA	TRBV9	TRBJ2-7	TGTGCCAGCAGCGTGGTACAGGGTGGGCACTCCTACGAGCAGTACTTC	CASSVVQGGHSYEQYF
few	TRBD2	TRBV10-3	TRBJ2-2	TGTGCCATCAGTGGTCTAGCGGGCCCAGGGGCCGGGGAGCTGTTTTTT	CAISGLAGPGAGELFF
once	NA	TRBV3-1/TRBV3-2	TRBJ1-2	TGTGCCAGCAGCCAAGGCGAAGCGTCGGGGGGCTACACCTTC	CASSQGEASGGYTF
NA	NA	TRBV4-1	TRBJ2-1	TGCGCCAGCAGCCAAGATACAGGGCGGGGGCTAGGGGATGAGCAGTTCTTC	CASSQDTGRGLGDEQFF
few	NA	TRBV18	TRBJ1-1	TGTGCCAGCTCGGGACAAAAGAACACTGAAGCTTTCTTT	CASSGQKNTEAFF
few	NA	TRBV7-2	TRBJ1-2	TGTGCCAGCAGCTTAGACCCCGAGCCAGGGGGCTACACCTTC	CASSLDPEPGGYTF
NA	TRBD1	TRBV2	TRBJ1-1	TGTGCCAACCGACAGGGGGTGAACACTGAAGCTTTCTTT	CANRQGVNTEAFF
NA	TRBD1	TRBV5-4	TRBJ1-2	TGTGCCAGCAGCCCGCAGGGGGCTTCTTATGGCTACACCTTC	CASSPQGASYGYTF
NA	TRBD2	TRBV3-1/TRBV3-2	TRBJ2-1	TGTGCCAGCAGCCGGGGACTAGCGGGGGGCCCCTTTACCTACAATGAGCAGTTCTTC	CASSRGLAGGPFTYNEQFF
few	NA	TRBV3-1/TRBV3-2	TRBJ1-3	TGTGCCAGCAGCCAAGGCAATAGGCGGAGCTCTGGAAACACCATATATTTT	CASSQGNRRSSGNTIYF
NA	NA	TRBV20-1	TRBJ1-3	TGCAGTGCCACTTTCGGAAACACCATATATTTT	CSATFGNTIYF
NA	NA	TRBV21-1	TRBJ1-3	TGTGCCAGCCCACTTCGGCGGGGGGCGAGATCCTCTGGAAACACCATATATTTT	CASPLRRGARSSGNTIYF
NA	NA	TRBV3-1/TRBV3-2	TRBJ2-4	TGTGCCAGCAGCCAAGATACAGCAAAGAGGGCCCCTGGCAAAAACATTCAGTACTTC	CASSQDTAKRAPGKNIQYF
NA	TRBD1	TRBV9	TRBJ2-3	TGTGCCAGCAGCGCTGACAGGGGAGTTGTAGATACGCAGTATTTT	CASSADRGVVDTQYF
NA	TRBD2	TRBV5-5	TRBJ2-1	TGTGCCAGCAGCAGGCTCATAGCGGGGGACAATGAGCAGTTCTTC	CASSRLIAGDNEQFF
once	NA	TRBV7-8	TRBJ2-5	TGTGCCAGCAGCTCATTCCCAAGGGGCGGTGAGACCCAGTACTTC	CASSSFPRGGETQYF
NA	TRBD1	TRBV14	TRBJ1-6	TGTGCCAGCAGTCCCACCTCTAATACCGGGACAGGGACCGTACCCCTCCACTTT	CASSPTSNTGTGTVPLHF
few	TRBD1	TRBV6-1	TRBJ1-3	TGTGCCAGCAGTGGAAGCCCGTTCAGGGGGTCAGGAAACACCATATATTTT	CASSGSPFRGSGNTIYF
NA	NA	TRBV28	TRBJ1-3	TGTGCCAGCACGGGCTCTGGAAACACCATATATTTT	CASTGSGNTIYF
NA	TRBD1	TRBV5-5	TRBJ2-7	TGTGCCAGCAGCTTGGGACAGGGAACCGAGCAGTACTTC	CASSLGQGTEQYF
NA	TRBD1	TRBV3-1/TRBV3-2	TRBJ1-5	TGTGCCAGCAGCCAAGCCGGGACAGGTAGCAATCAGCCCCAGCATTTT	CASSQAGTGSNQPQHF
NA	TRBD2	TRBV5-1	TRBJ2-3	TGCGCCAGCAGCTTCGGACTAGCGGGCACAGATACGCAGTATTTT	CASSFGLAGTDTQYF